Shown below are 18 T cell receptor beta chains from a single sample sequenced in a study of T cells in Graves' hyperthyroidism and ophthalmopathy (dated 2019 in TCRdb). The library was produced with multiplex PCR. Instrument used: Illumina HiSeq 2000. The TCR beta CDR3 regions were amplified from RNA transcripts. A first-round RT-PCR of the TCR CDR3 used the HTBI primer set with the Qiagen OneStep RT-PCR kit. Using fastp at Q25 and MiXCR, TCRdb reprocessed the public reads and kept productive beta chains. Each record represents a unique CDR3 protein, reported with the most common genes and DNA among its rows. Present in this sample are 400,000 to 500,000 distinct CDR3 sequences, approximately 15% of which were seen just once. The top ten clones comprise under 20% of the sample. The sample consisted of blood. These receptors were obtained from a woman between 18 and 29 years old with Graves' hyperthyroidism.

This clonotype was recorded many times. This chain connects TRBV20-1 to TRBJ2-1; 9 nucleotides match TRBD1. Germline trimming cut 4 bases from V and 3 bases from J; bases unmatched to any gene: 10. Germline CDR1 DFQATT, CDR2 SNEGSKA (reference sequence). The CDR3 length is 16 residues. The CDR3 sequence is CSATKRQGVFYNEQFF. Written as DNA, the CDR3 is TGCAGTGCTACAAAAAGACAGGGGGTTTTCTACAATGAGCAGTTCTTC.

This clonotype was detected many times. As DNA, the CDR3 is TGTGCCAGCAGCTTAGTACTCACTGAAGCTTTCTTT. It yields the protein CASSLVLTEAFF. V and J are TRBV11-2 and TRBJ1-1; no reliable D call. The germline gives CDR1 SGHAT, CDR2 FQNNGV. The CDR3 is 12 amino acids. V was trimmed by 1 base and J by 4 bases, leaving 4 bases between them.

This clonotype was counted at least ten times. V and J are TRBV2 and TRBJ2-2; 13 bases are shared with TRBD2. The CDR3 spans 16 residues. Germline CDR1 reads SNHLY; CDR2 reads FYNNEI. After removal of 0 bases from V and 6 bases from J, the junction contained 1 base not matched to a gene. CDR3 DNA sequence: TGTGCCAGCAGTGAAGCCGGACTAGCGGGAGCCGGGGAGCTGTTTTTT. Translating gives CASSEAGLAGAGELFF.

The gene calls are TRBV3-1 and TRBJ2-7; no firm D call. This CDR3 comprises 14 residues. Germline CDR1 reads LGHDT; CDR2 reads YNNKEL (reference sequence). Trimming removed 3 bases at V and 7 bases at J, with 16 bases between. This CDR3 is CASSHGPPLREQYF. DNA of the CDR3: TGTGCCAGCAGCCACGGGCCACCCCTGAGGGAGCAGTACTTC.

Many counts were recorded for this clonotype. The chain carries TRBV7-3 and TRBJ2-2, with 7 bases identical to TRBD2. With 3 bases clipped from V and 0 bases from J, the junction kept 4 bases outside the gene matches. The CDR3 has 16 residues. From germline, CDR1 is SGHTA and CDR2 FQGTGA. This CDR3 reads CASSLSLAANTGELFF. The DNA for the CDR3 is TGTGCCAGCAGCTTGTCGCTAGCGGCGAACACCGGGGAGCTGTTTTTT. Full variable domain (remainder filled in from reference TRBV7-3 and TRBJ2-2): GAGVSQTPSNKVTEKGKYVELRCDPISGHTALYWYRQSLGQGPEFLIYFQGTGAADDSGLPNDRFFAVRPEGSVSTLKIQRTERGDSAVYLCASSLSLAANTGELFFGEGSRLTVL.

This clonotype appeared many times. The chain combines TRBV11-2 with TRBJ2-1, with 12 bases matching TRBD2. J gave up 6 bases and V 1 base, and 25 bases lay outside the gene matches. Germline V lookup: CDR1 SGHAT, CDR2 FQNNGV. The CDR3 spans 23 residues. The CDR3 DNA is TGTGCCAGCAGCTTAGTATGGGACAGCCGACTAGCGGGAGACCAACAAGGGATCAATGAGCAGTTCTTC. It is translated as CASSLVWDSRLAGDQQGINEQFF.

This clonotype was seen a handful of times. One junction end does not reproduce the germline sequence, and a read error may be involved. The gene calls are TRBV5-1 and TRBJ1-2, with D perhaps matching TRBD1 (5 bases). The CDR3 loop spans 13 amino acids. The germline CDR1 and CDR2 sequences are SGHRS and YFSETQ. CDR3 sequence (DNA): TGTGCCAGCAGCTTGGGGGAAGGCTATGGCTACACCTTC. Translation: CASSLGEGYGYTF. Looking up the rest from reference TRBV5-1 and TRBJ1-2 gives the full variable domain: KAGVTQTPRYLIKTRGQQVTLSCSPISGHRSVSWYQQTPGQGLQFLFEYFSETQRNKGNFPGRFSGRQFSNSRSEMNVSTLELGDSALYLCASSLGEGYGYTFGSGTRLTVV.

This clonotype has more than one count but fewer than ten. This sequence joins TRBV4-1 and TRBJ2-1; possible D gene TRBD2, 6 bases. Germline CDR1 MGHRA, CDR2 YSYEKL. The CDR3 spans 15 residues. Trimming removed 0 bases from V and 5 bases from J, with 11 bases in between. CDR3: CASSQEVGTHNEQFF. Written as DNA, the CDR3 is TGCGCCAGCAGCCAAGAAGTGGGGACTCACAATGAGCAGTTCTTC.

The table lists this clonotype with many counts. The rearrangement links TRBV6-5 to TRBJ1-2, with D unresolved. Germline V lookup: CDR1 MNHEY, CDR2 SVGAGI. CDR3 length: 14 amino acids. Trimming stripped 2 bases from V and 0 bases from J, with 7 bases between. CDR3 DNA: TGTGCCAGCAGTTACGGCAGTCCTAACTATGGCTACACCTTC. It specifies CASSYGSPNYGYTF.

The chain has TRBV18 and TRBJ1-6, with D possibly TRBD1 on 5 matching bases. Trimming pared 3 bases from V and 8 bases from J, leaving 8 bases between. This CDR3 region has 13 residues. Germline V CDR1 and CDR2: KGHSH, LQKENI. The CDR3 DNA sequence: TGTGCCAGCTCACCTCTGGGGGATTCACCCCTCCACTTT. This encodes CASSPLGDSPLHF.

The gene calls are TRBV9 and TRBJ2-2; the D gene is possibly TRBD1 (5 bases). Germline-derived CDR1 and CDR2 are SGDLS and YYNGEE. V shed 7 bases and J shed 1 base, with 11 bases lying between them. The CDR3 is 14 amino acids. The CDR3 sequence: CASEDSRNTGELFF. The CDR3 bases are TGTGCCAGCGAAGACAGTAGGAACACCGGGGAGCTGTTTTTT.

The V call is TRBV3-1, the J call TRBJ2-1; D is unresolved. V was trimmed by 4 bases and J by 1 base, leaving 14 bases between them. Per the germline V gene, CDR1 is LGHDT and CDR2 is YNNKEL (reference sequence). This CDR3 is 16 amino acids long. The CDR3 bases are TGTGCCAGCAGCCCAAAACCACCCCCATCCTACAATGAGCAGTTCTTC. Translation gives CASSPKPPPSYNEQFF.

This clonotype was counted at least ten times. This chain links TRBV9 with TRBJ1-3; unclear D gene. The CDR3 is 15 amino acids. The germline gives CDR1 SGDLS, CDR2 YYNGEE. V was trimmed by 0 bases and J by 7 bases, leaving 14 bases between them. The DNA of the CDR3 is TGTGCCAGCAGCGTAGAAGGCCAGTTTGGGAACACCATATATTTT. This translates into CASSVEGQFGNTIYF.

At least ten counts were recorded for this clonotype. The chain combines TRBV12-3 or TRBV12-4 with TRBJ2-3; 7 nucleotides line up with TRBD2. This CDR3 is built from 16 residues. With 5 bases clipped from V and 3 bases from J, the junction kept 11 bases outside the gene matches. The CDR3 region has the DNA TGTGCCAGCAGTCCTATAGCGGGCGTGGGGACAGATACGCAGTATTTT. It translates to CASSPIAGVGTDTQYF.

This clonotype was counted at least ten times. The gene calls are TRBV6-1 and TRBJ1-2; D may be TRBD1 (5 bases). Germline lookup yields CDR1 MNHNS and CDR2 SASEGT. This CDR3 has 15 amino acids. The V end lost 6 bases, the J end lost 3 bases, and 17 bases lay between the germline ends. CDR3 DNA sequence: TGTGCCAGCAGCCCGGGGCGATCAGGCGACTATGGCTACACCTTC. It specifies CASSPGRSGDYGYTF.

The V and J genes are TRBV14 and TRBJ1-1, with a tentative D call TRBD1 (6 bases). This CDR3 is built from 16 residues. Germline V lookup: CDR1 SGHDN, CDR2 FVKESK. V shed 0 bases and J shed 2 bases, with 13 bases lying between them. DNA of the CDR3: TGTGCCAGCAGCCAAGATCTTCGGACAGCAAACACTGAAGCTTTCTTT. This translates into CASSQDLRTANTEAFF.

J is TRBJ1-2 and V is TRBV10-1, with TRBD1 identical over 7 bases. This CDR3 contains 16 residues. J was trimmed by 4 bases and V by 2 bases; bases with no gene match: 10. Germline loops: CDR1 WNHNN, CDR2 SYGVQD (reference sequence). The CDR3 sequence: CASSEGGQPVPYGYTF. The DNA of the CDR3 is TGCGCCAGCAGTGAGGGGGGACAGCCGGTCCCCTATGGCTACACCTTC.

The V call is TRBV18, the J call TRBJ2-1; D is ambiguous. The CDR3 has 13 residues. Germline loops: CDR1 KGHSH, CDR2 LQKENI. V lost 4 bases and J 4 bases, leaving 8 bases between the germline ends. The CDR3, as DNA: TGTGCCAGCTCACTTAACGATTACAATGAGCAGTTCTTC. Translating it yields CASSLNDYNEQFF.